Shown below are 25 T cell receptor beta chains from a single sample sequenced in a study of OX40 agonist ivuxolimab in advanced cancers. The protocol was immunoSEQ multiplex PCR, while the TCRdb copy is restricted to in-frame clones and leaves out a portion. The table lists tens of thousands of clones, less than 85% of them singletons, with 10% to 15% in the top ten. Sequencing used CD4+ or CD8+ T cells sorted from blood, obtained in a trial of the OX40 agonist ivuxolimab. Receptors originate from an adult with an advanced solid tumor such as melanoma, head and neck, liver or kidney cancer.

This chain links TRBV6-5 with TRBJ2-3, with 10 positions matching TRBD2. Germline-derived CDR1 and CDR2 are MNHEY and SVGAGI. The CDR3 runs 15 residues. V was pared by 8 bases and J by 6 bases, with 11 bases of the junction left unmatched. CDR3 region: CASWGSGGGQDTQYF. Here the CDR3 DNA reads TGTGCCAGCTGGGGGAGCGGGGGGGGGCAGGATACGCAGTATTTT.

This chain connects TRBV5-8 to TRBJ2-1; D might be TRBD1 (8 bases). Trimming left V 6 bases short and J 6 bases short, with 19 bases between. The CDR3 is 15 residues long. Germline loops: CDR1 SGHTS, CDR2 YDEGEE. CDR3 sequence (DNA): TGTGCCAGCACCTCCAACAGGGGGGGATTCAATGAGCAGTTCTTC. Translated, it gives CASTSNRGGFNEQFF.

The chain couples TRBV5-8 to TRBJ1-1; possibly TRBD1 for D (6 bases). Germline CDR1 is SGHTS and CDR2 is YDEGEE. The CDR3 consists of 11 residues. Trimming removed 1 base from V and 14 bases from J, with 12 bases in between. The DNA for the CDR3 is TGTGCCAGCAGCTTGAGAGCAGGGGTCTTCTTT. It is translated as CASSLRAGVFF. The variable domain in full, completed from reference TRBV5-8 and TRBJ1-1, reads EAGVTQSPTHLIKTRGQQATLRCSPISGHTSVYWYQQALGLGLQFLLWYDEGEERNRGNFPPRFSGRQFPNYSSELNVNALELEDSALYLCASSLRAGVFFGQGTRLTVV.

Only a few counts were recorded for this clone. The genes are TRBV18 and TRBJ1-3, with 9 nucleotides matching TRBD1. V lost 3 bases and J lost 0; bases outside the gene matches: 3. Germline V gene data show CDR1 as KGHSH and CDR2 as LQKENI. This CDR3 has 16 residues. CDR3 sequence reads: CASSPKTGGSGNTIYF. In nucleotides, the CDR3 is TGTGCCAGCTCACCCAAGACAGGGGGCTCTGGAAACACCATATATTTT.

The CDR3 DNA reads as TGTGCCAGCAGCCCCCAGACAGGGAATGAAGCTTTCTTT. It translates to CASSPQTGNEAFF. The chain recombines TRBV13 with TRBJ1-1; 7 nucleotides match TRBD1. Germline CDR1 reads PRHDT; CDR2 reads FYEKMQ (reference sequence). The CDR3 length is 13 residues. V lost 5 bases, J lost 7 bases, and 7 bases stayed unmatched.

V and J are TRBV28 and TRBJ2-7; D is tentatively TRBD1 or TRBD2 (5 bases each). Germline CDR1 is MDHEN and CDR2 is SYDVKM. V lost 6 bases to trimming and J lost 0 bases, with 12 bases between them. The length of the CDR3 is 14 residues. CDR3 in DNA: TGTGCCAGCAGCCCCTTGGGGGTCTCCTACGAGCAGTACTTC. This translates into CASSPLGVSYEQYF.

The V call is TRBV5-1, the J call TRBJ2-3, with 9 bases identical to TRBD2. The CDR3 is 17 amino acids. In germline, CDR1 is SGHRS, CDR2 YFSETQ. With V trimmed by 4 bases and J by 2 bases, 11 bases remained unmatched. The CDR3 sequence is CASSPLTSGLHTDTQYF. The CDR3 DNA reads TGCGCCAGCAGCCCTTTGACTAGCGGCCTTCACACAGATACGCAGTATTTT. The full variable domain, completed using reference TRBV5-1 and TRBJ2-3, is KAGVTQTPRYLIKTRGQQVTLSCSPISGHRSVSWYQQTPGQGLQFLFEYFSETQRNKGNFPGRFSGRQFSNSRSEMNVSTLELGDSALYLCASSPLTSGLHTDTQYFGPGTRLTVL.

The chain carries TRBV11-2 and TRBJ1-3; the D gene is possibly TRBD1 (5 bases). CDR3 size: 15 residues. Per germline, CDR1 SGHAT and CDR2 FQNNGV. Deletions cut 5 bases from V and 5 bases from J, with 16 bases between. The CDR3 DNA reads TGTGCCAGCAGCCCCCTGGGTACAGGCCGAAACACCATATATTTT. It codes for CASSPLGTGRNTIYF.

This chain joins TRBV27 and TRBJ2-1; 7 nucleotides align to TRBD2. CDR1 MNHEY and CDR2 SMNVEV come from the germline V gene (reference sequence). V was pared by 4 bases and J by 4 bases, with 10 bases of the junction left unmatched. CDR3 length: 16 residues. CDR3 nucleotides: TGTGCCAGCAGTTGGGGGGGAAGAGGGGTTTACAATGAGCAGTTCTTC. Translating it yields CASSWGGRGVYNEQFF.

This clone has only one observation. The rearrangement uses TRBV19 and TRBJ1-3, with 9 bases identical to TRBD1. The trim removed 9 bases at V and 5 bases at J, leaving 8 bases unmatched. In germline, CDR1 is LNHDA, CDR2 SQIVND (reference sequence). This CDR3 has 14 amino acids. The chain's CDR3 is CASADRGNRNTIYF. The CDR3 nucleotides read TGTGCCAGCGCAGACAGGGGGAATAGAAACACCATATATTTT.

In DNA form, the CDR3 reads TGTGCCAGTAGTAGGTACGGGGATGAGCAGTTCTTC. Residues: CASSRYGDEQFF. The chain is built from TRBV19 and TRBJ2-1; D is possibly TRBD2 (5 bases). This CDR3 is 12 amino acids long. V dropped 4 bases and J dropped 8 bases, with 9 bases sitting between them. From germline, CDR1 is LNHDA and CDR2 SQIVND (reference sequence).

The CDR3 DNA reads TGTGCCAGCAGCCGGGGATCTACTAATGAAAAACTGTTTTTT. This encodes CASSRGSTNEKLFF. V usage is TRBV9 and J usage is TRBJ1-4, with unresolved D. Trimming pared 4 bases from V and 2 bases from J, leaving 9 bases between. The CDR3 sequence is 14 residues long. Germline assignment: CDR1 SGDLS and CDR2 YYNGEE.

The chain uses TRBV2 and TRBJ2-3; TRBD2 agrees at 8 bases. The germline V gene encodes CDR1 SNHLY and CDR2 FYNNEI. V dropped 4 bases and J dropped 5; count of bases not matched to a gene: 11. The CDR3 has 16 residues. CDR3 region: CASSGLAGGKLDTQYF. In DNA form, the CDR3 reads TGTGCCAGCAGTGGGCTAGCGGGTGGAAAATTAGATACGCAGTATTTT.

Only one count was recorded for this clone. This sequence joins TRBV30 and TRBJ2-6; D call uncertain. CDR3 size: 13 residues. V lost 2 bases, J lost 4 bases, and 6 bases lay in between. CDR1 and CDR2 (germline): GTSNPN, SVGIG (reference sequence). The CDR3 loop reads CAWSTQGANVLTF. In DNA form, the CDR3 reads TGTGCCTGGAGTACCCAGGGGGCCAACGTCCTGACTTTC.

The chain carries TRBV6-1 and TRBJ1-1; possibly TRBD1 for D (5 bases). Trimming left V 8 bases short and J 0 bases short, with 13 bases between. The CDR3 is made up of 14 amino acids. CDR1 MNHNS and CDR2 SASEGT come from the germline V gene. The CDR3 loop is CASQGYNMNTEAFF. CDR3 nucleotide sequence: TGTGCCAGCCAGGGATACAACATGAACACTGAAGCTTTCTTT.

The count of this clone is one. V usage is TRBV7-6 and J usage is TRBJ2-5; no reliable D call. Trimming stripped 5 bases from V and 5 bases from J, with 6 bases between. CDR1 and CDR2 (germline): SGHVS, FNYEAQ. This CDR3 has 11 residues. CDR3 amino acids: CASSTGETQYF. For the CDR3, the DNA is TGTGCCAGCAGCACTGGGGAGACCCAGTACTTC.

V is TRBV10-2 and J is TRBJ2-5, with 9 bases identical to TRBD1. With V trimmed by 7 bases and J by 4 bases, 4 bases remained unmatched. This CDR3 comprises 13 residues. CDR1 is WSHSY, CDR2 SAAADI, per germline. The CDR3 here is CASTPGQGETQYF. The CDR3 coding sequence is TGCGCCAGCACTCCGGGACAGGGAGAGACCCAGTACTTC.

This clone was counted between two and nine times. The CDR3 region has the DNA TGTGCCAGCAGTCCAAGGACTCCTCTCTACGAGCAGTACTTC. Its protein is CASSPRTPLYEQYF. The chain links TRBV27 to TRBJ2-7; maybe TRBD2 (5 bases). V was shortened by 5 bases and J by 3 bases, with 14 bases between the two germline ends. Germline-derived CDR1 and CDR2 are MNHEY and SMNVEV (reference sequence). The CDR3 has 14 amino acids.

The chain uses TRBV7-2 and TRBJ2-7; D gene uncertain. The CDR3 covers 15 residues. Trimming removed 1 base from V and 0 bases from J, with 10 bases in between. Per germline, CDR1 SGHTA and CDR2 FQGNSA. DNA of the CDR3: TGTGCCAGCAGCTTAGTGGCAGAGAGCTCCTACGAGCAGTACTTC. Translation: CASSLVAESSYEQYF. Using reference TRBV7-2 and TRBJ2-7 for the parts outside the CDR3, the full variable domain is GAGVSQSPSNKVTEKGKDVELRCDPISGHTALYWYRQSLGQGLEFLIYFQGNSAPDKSGLPSDRFSAERTGGSVSTLTIQRTQQEDSAVYLCASSLVAESSYEQYFGPGTRLTVT.

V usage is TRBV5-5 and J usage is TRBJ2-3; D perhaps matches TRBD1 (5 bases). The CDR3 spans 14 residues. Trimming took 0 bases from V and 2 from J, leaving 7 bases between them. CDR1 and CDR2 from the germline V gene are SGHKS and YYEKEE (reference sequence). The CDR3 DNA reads TGTGCCAGCAGCTTGGGACAGTTCACAGATACGCAGTATTTT. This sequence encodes CASSLGQFTDTQYF.

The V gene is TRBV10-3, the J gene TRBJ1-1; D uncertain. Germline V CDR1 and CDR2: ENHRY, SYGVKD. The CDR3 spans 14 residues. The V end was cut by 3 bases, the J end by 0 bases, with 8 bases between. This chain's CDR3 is CAISDGRLNTEAFF. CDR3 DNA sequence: TGTGCCATCAGTGATGGGCGGTTGAACACTGAAGCTTTCTTT.

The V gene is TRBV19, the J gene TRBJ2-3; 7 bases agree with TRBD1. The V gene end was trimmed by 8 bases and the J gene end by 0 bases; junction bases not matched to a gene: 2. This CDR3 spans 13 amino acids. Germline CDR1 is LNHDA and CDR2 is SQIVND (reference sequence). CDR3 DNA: TGTGCCAGTGGGGACAGAAGCACAGATACGCAGTATTTT. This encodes CASGDRSTDTQYF.

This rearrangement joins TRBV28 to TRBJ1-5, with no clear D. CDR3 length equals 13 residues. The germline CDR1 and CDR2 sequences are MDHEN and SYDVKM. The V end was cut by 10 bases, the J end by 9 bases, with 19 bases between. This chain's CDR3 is CATLLRSAPPQHF. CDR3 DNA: TGTGCCACCCTTCTCAGATCAGCCCCGCCCCAGCATTTT. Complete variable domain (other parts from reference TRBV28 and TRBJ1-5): DVKVTQSSRYLVKRTGEKVFLECVQDMDHENMFWYRQDPGLGLRLIYFSYDVKMKEKGDIPEGYSVSREKKERFSLILESASTNQTSMYLCATLLRSAPPQHFGDGTRLSIL.

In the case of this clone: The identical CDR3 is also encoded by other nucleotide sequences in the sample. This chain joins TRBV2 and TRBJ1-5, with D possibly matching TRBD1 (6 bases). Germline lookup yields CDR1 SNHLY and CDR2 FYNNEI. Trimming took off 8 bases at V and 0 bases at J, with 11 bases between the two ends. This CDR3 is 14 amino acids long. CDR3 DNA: TGTGCCAGCCAGGACAGTCATAGCAATCAGCCCCAGCATTTT. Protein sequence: CASQDSHSNQPQHF. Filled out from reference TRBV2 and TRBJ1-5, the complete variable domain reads EPEVTQTPSHQVTQMGQEVILRCVPISNHLYFYWYRQILGQKVEFLVSFYNNEISEKSEIFDDQFSVERPDGSNFTLKIRSTKLEDSAMYFCASQDSHSNQPQHFGDGTRLSIL.

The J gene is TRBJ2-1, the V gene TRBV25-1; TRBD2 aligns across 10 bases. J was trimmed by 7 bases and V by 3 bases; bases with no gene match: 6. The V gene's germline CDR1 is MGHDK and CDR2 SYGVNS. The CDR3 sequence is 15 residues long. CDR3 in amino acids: CASSESSGSVNEQFF. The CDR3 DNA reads TGTGCCAGCAGTGAGTCTAGCGGGAGTGTAAATGAGCAGTTCTTC. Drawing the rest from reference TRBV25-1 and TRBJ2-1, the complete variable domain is EADIYQTPRYLVIGTGKKITLECSQTMGHDKMYWYQQDPGMELHLIHYSYGVNSTEKGDLSSESTVSRIRTEHFPLTLESARPSHTSQYLCASSESSGSVNEQFFGPGTRLTVL.